The clone carrying this T cell receptor beta chain has a handful of counts. This sample is drawn from a study of blood T cell repertoires in COVID-19. The germline V gene has CDR1 SGDLS and CDR2 YYNGEE. CDR3 length: 16 amino acids. The germline V and J ends were trimmed by 2 bases and 3 bases, with 18 bases remaining between them. Measured with immunoSEQ multiplex PCR; TCRdb has only the in-frame clones, and not every one. Of about 200,000 clones in the sample, around nine tenths were seen once. The rearrangement links TRBV9 to TRBJ2-7; D is perhaps TRBD2 (6 bases). The sequence came from a woman aged 30 to 39 who had been exposed to COVID-19. The specimen sequenced was PBMCs or T cells enriched from blood (not recorded which). The CDR3 loop is CASSVGSGTDIYEQYF. The DNA for the CDR3 is TGTGCCAGCAGCGTTGGATCCGGGACTGATATCTACGAGCAGTACTTC.